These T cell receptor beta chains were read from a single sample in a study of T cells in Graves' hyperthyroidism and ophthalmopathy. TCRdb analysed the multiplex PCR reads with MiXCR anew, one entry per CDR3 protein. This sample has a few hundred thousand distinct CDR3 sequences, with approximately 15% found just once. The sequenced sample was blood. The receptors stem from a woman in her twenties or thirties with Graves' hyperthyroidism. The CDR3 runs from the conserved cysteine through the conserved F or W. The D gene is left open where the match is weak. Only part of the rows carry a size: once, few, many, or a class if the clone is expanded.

DNA: TGTGCCAGCAGCGTAAAGGCAGGGGGCATAGCCGGGGAGCTGTTTTTT; CDR3: CASSVKAGGIAGELFF; V: TRBV9; size: many; D: TRBD1; J: TRBJ2-2
DNA: TGTGCCAGCAGCTCGCCTAGCGGGAGGAGCTCCTACAATGAGCAGTTCTTC; CDR3: CASSSPSGRSSYNEQFF; V: TRBV7-9; size: many; D: TRBD2; J: TRBJ2-1
DNA: TGTGCCAGCAGCCTCCCGGGGAGCTATGAGCAGTTCTTC; CDR3: CASSLPGSYEQFF; V: TRBV12-3/TRBV12-4; size: many; D: -; J: TRBJ2-1
DNA: TGTGCCAGCAGTGAGGGGGGGGTAGGACATTCACCCCTCCACTTT; CDR3: CASSEGGVGHSPLHF; V: TRBV28; size: -; D: -; J: TRBJ1-6
DNA: TGTGCCAGTAGTCCCACAGCCATGAACACTGAAGCTTTCTTT; CDR3: CASSPTAMNTEAFF; V: TRBV19; size: once; D: -; J: TRBJ1-1
DNA: TGTGCCAGCAGTTACGGGCTTCCACCGAGGACTGAAGCTTTCTTT; CDR3: CASSYGLPPRTEAFF; V: TRBV6-1; size: many; D: -; J: TRBJ1-1
DNA: TGTGCCAGCAGCCCGGGACTAGCGGGGATGGGTGCCGAGCAGTACTTC; CDR3: CASSPGLAGMGAEQYF; V: TRBV12-3/TRBV12-4; size: many; D: TRBD2; J: TRBJ2-7
DNA: TGCAGTGCTAACCCCCAGGGGGCTTCCTACGAGCAGTACTTC; CDR3: CSANPQGASYEQYF; V: TRBV20-1; size: many; D: TRBD1; J: TRBJ2-7
DNA: TGTGCCAGTACAGCACAGGGGGCTCTTTATGAAAAACTGTTTTTT; CDR3: CASTAQGALYEKLFF; V: TRBV19; size: -; D: TRBD1; J: TRBJ1-4
DNA: TGTGCCAGCAGTACCACTAGCGGGAGCCCCGGGGAGCTGTTTTTT; CDR3: CASSTTSGSPGELFF; V: TRBV6-1; size: once; D: TRBD2; J: TRBJ2-2
DNA: TGTGCCAGCACCCCGGGGAGCACAGATACGCAGTATTTT; CDR3: CASTPGSTDTQYF; V: TRBV7-2; size: many; D: -; J: TRBJ2-3
DNA: TGTGCCAGCAGTTATAGGACAGGGGCTTACGAGCAGTACTTC; CDR3: CASSYRTGAYEQYF; V: TRBV11-3; size: many; D: TRBD1; J: TRBJ2-7
DNA: TGTGCCAGCAGGCCCGGCAGGCGCGATGAGCAGTTCTTC; CDR3: CASRPGRRDEQFF; V: TRBV27; size: -; D: -; J: TRBJ2-1
DNA: TGTGCCAGCAGTGAAGGGGACGAGGGCACAGATACGCAGTATTTT; CDR3: CASSEGDEGTDTQYF; V: TRBV6-1; size: many; D: -; J: TRBJ2-3
DNA: TGTGCCAGCAGCTTAGGTCGGGGATACACCGGGGAGCTGTTTTTT; CDR3: CASSLGRGYTGELFF; V: TRBV7-2; size: many; D: -; J: TRBJ2-2
DNA: TGTGCCAGCAGCCAAGCACTAGGCGCCTACGAGCAGTACTTC; CDR3: CASSQALGAYEQYF; V: TRBV4-2; size: few; D: -; J: TRBJ2-7
DNA: TGTGCCAGCAGCTCGTTGGGACAGCCAGATACGCAGTATTTT; CDR3: CASSSLGQPDTQYF; V: TRBV5-6; size: -; D: TRBD1; J: TRBJ2-3
DNA: TGTGCCAGCAGCTTAGACGTTAAGGCGGGACAGGGGTTCCATCAGCCCCAGCATTTT; CDR3: CASSLDVKAGQGFHQPQHF; V: TRBV11-2; size: -; D: TRBD1; J: TRBJ1-5
DNA: TGTGCCACCAGTTTGACAGGGTCGGCTGGGGCCAACGTCCTGACTTTC; CDR3: CATSLTGSAGANVLTF; V: TRBV24-1; size: -; D: TRBD1; J: TRBJ2-6
DNA: TGTGCCATCAGATCTCCGGGACTAGGCACAGATACGCAGTATTTT; CDR3: CAIRSPGLGTDTQYF; V: TRBV10-3; size: -; D: TRBD2; J: TRBJ2-3
DNA: TGCGCCAGCAGCTTTGAAGGGGATAACACTGAAGCTTTCTTT; CDR3: CASSFEGDNTEAFF; V: TRBV5-1; size: -; D: -; J: TRBJ1-1
DNA: TGTGCCAGCAGCCACAGCCGGGACAGGGATCAGCCCCAGCATTTT; CDR3: CASSHSRDRDQPQHF; V: TRBV4-2; size: -; D: TRBD1; J: TRBJ1-5
DNA: TGTGCCAGCTTAGAAGGACAACATAGAAATCAGCCCCAGCATTTT; CDR3: CASLEGQHRNQPQHF; V: TRBV28; size: -; D: -; J: TRBJ1-5
DNA: TGTGCCAGCAGCTTAGACCACACCGGTGGGGAGCGGTACTTC; CDR3: CASSLDHTGGERYF; V: TRBV7-6; size: many; D: -; J: TRBJ2-7
DNA: TGTGCCACCAGCAGGGAGGTAGCGGGACCCTACAATGAGCAGTTCTTC; CDR3: CATSREVAGPYNEQFF; V: TRBV15; size: -; D: TRBD2; J: TRBJ2-1
DNA: TGCAGGGCGGGGGTGGACACTGAAGCTTTCTTT; CDR3: CRAGVDTEAFF; V: TRBV20-1; size: many; D: -; J: TRBJ1-1
DNA: TGTGCCAGTAGTGACAGGGCGGGAGATGAAGGGCTGTTTTTT; CDR3: CASSDRAGDEGLFF; V: TRBV19; size: few; D: -; J: TRBJ2-2
DNA: TGTGCCAGCAACAATGCCGCGAGCTCCTACAATGAGCAGTTCTTC; CDR3: CASNNAASSYNEQFF; V: TRBV12-3/TRBV12-4; size: many; D: -; J: TRBJ2-1
DNA: TGCAGTGCTAGTAGGCGAAGAGGGGCCGGGGAGCTGTTTTTT; CDR3: CSASRRRGAGELFF; V: TRBV20-1; size: few; D: -; J: TRBJ2-2
DNA: TGTGCCAGCAGCCTGGGACGGGGGACTAGCGGGGCCGGAGATACGCAGTATTTT; CDR3: CASSLGRGTSGAGDTQYF; V: TRBV11-2; size: many; D: TRBD2; J: TRBJ2-3
DNA: TGTGCCAGCAGTTTCCCCAGGGGTGTGCCGGTCTGCTGTTCACAGGGTGAATTCTACGAGCAGTACTTC; CDR3: CASSFPRGVPVCCSQGEFYEQYF; V: TRBV6-1; size: many; D: -; J: TRBJ2-7
DNA: TGTGCCAGTAGTATAGCCTTCGGACAGGGCGGCACTGAAGCTTTCTTT; CDR3: CASSIAFGQGGTEAFF; V: TRBV19; size: -; D: TRBD1; J: TRBJ1-1
DNA: TGTGCCAGCAGCCAAAGGGGAATCTATGGCTACACCTTC; CDR3: CASSQRGIYGYTF; V: TRBV3-1; size: many; D: -; J: TRBJ1-2
DNA: TGTGCCAGCAGTTCGGGACAGGGGGCTCAGCCCCAGCATTTT; CDR3: CASSSGQGAQPQHF; V: TRBV27; size: many; D: TRBD1; J: TRBJ1-5
DNA: TGCAGTGCTAGAGGCGGGACTAGCGGGAGGACCGCAGATACGCAGTATTTT; CDR3: CSARGGTSGRTADTQYF; V: TRBV20-1; size: many; D: TRBD2; J: TRBJ2-3
DNA: TGTGCCAGCAGTTTACGGCAGGGGGTCTCTCTTCAGACCCAGTACTTC; CDR3: CASSLRQGVSLQTQYF; V: TRBV28; size: many; D: TRBD1; J: TRBJ2-5
DNA: TGTGCCATGGGACTAGCGGGTTTCTACGAGCAGTACTTC; CDR3: CAMGLAGFYEQYF; V: TRBV30; size: many; D: TRBD2; J: TRBJ2-7
DNA: TGTGCCTGGAGTGTTGGGCAGGGGAACACTGAAGCTTTCTTT; CDR3: CAWSVGQGNTEAFF; V: TRBV30; size: many; D: -; J: TRBJ1-1
DNA: TGTGCCAGCAGTGAATATGAAGGCTATGGCTACACCTTC; CDR3: CASSEYEGYGYTF; V: TRBV25-1; size: -; D: -; J: TRBJ1-2
DNA: TGTGCCAGCATGTCAGCTAACTATGGCTACACCTTC; CDR3: CASMSANYGYTF; V: TRBV28; size: many; D: -; J: TRBJ1-2
DNA: TGTGCCAGCAGTTTATCCCCGGCGACAGGGGCCCTTTTCAATGAGCAGTTCTTC; CDR3: CASSLSPATGALFNEQFF; V: TRBV27; size: -; D: TRBD1; J: TRBJ2-1
DNA: TGTGCCAGCCTCGATCCGGTTGGCTCCTACAATGAGCAGTTCTTC; CDR3: CASLDPVGSYNEQFF; V: TRBV6-2/TRBV6-3; size: many; D: -; J: TRBJ2-1
DNA: TGCAGTGCTAGACTAGGGTCAGATACGCAGTATTTT; CDR3: CSARLGSDTQYF; V: TRBV20-1; size: -; D: -; J: TRBJ2-3
DNA: TGTGCCAGCAGAGGGGGACAGGGGGCGTGGGAGACCCAGTACTTC; CDR3: CASRGGQGAWETQYF; V: TRBV12-3/TRBV12-4; size: many; D: TRBD1; J: TRBJ2-5
DNA: TGCAGCGTTGTTTCCGCGGGAGGGTACTTTCACGAGCAGTACTTC; CDR3: CSVVSAGGYFHEQYF; V: TRBV29-1; size: -; D: TRBD2; J: TRBJ2-7
DNA: TGTGCCAGCAGTTTAGAGAGTCACACCGAGCAGTACTTC; CDR3: CASSLESHTEQYF; V: TRBV12-3/TRBV12-4; size: many; D: -; J: TRBJ2-7
DNA: TGCAGTGCCCAGAGGGGGAGCTACACAGATACGCAGTATTTT; CDR3: CSAQRGSYTDTQYF; V: TRBV20-1; size: few; D: -; J: TRBJ2-3
DNA: TGTGCCAGCAGCTTAAAGGCCACATCTGGGGCCAACGTCCTGACTTTC; CDR3: CASSLKATSGANVLTF; V: TRBV7-2; size: -; D: -; J: TRBJ2-6
DNA: TGCAGTGCTAGAACATTTGCCGGGACAGTCAACCAGCCCCAGCATTTT; CDR3: CSARTFAGTVNQPQHF; V: TRBV20-1; size: many; D: TRBD1; J: TRBJ1-5
DNA: TGTGCCAGCAGTTACGAGGGTCGGCCCACAGATACGCAGTATTTT; CDR3: CASSYEGRPTDTQYF; V: TRBV6-5; size: many; D: -; J: TRBJ2-3
DNA: TGTGCCAGCAGTTACGGACAGGCTGGAGAGACCCAGTACTTC; CDR3: CASSYGQAGETQYF; V: TRBV2; size: many; D: TRBD1; J: TRBJ2-5
DNA: TGCGCCAGCAGAACTAGCGGGAGACCAAATGAGCAGTTCTTC; CDR3: CASRTSGRPNEQFF; V: TRBV5-1; size: many; D: TRBD2; J: TRBJ2-1
DNA: TGTGCCTGGAGAGGGCTTGGGACTAGCGGGAGGGGCGAGCAGTACTTC; CDR3: CAWRGLGTSGRGEQYF; V: TRBV30; size: once; D: TRBD2; J: TRBJ2-7
DNA: TGCAGCGTTGGAATGACAGGAGAAAAGAATCAGCCCCAGCATTTT; CDR3: CSVGMTGEKNQPQHF; V: TRBV29-1; size: -; D: -; J: TRBJ1-5
DNA: TGCAGCGCCAGGGACAGGGCTAACTATGGCTACACCTTC; CDR3: CSARDRANYGYTF; V: TRBV20-1; size: many; D: TRBD1; J: TRBJ1-2
DNA: TGCGCCAGCAGCCAAGATTCATCCGAAATAGGAAACACCATATATTTT; CDR3: CASSQDSSEIGNTIYF; V: TRBV7-3; size: once; D: -; J: TRBJ1-3
DNA: TGTGCCAGCAGCTCACGGACCCAATCAGATACGCAGTATTTT; CDR3: CASSSRTQSDTQYF; V: TRBV5-8; size: few; D: -; J: TRBJ2-3
DNA: TGTGCCAGCAGTCCCCAGGGTATCAATGAGCAGTTCTTC; CDR3: CASSPQGINEQFF; V: TRBV6-1; size: -; D: -; J: TRBJ2-1
DNA: TGCGCCAGCAGCCCCAACGGGGGAGGCGGGGAAAAACTGTTTTTT; CDR3: CASSPNGGGGEKLFF; V: TRBV5-1; size: many; D: -; J: TRBJ1-4